This T cell receptor beta chain was captured by sequencing in a study of neoadjuvant anti-PD-1 for oral cavity cancer. Study summary: Non-progressing patients received a fourth nivolumab dose near day 43, then surgery on days 50-56. Regarding the study as a whole: PBMC Gini-index clonality exceeded responders' in non-responders post-nivolumab.

Notes on this clone: Antigen: not known.

Profiled with immunoSEQ multiplex PCR; TCRdb holds only in-frame clones, not every one. The sample yields about 72,000 clones, about 83% seen once. Patients had HPV-negative, locally advanced oral cavity squamous cell carcinoma. Germline CDR1 is SGDLS and CDR2 is YYNGEE. V lost 5 bases to trimming and J lost 4 bases; unmatched junction nucleotides: 9. This CDR3 contains 15 residues. This sequence joins TRBV9 and TRBJ2-1; 7 bases match TRBD2. The TCR originated in a person between 35 and 79 years old with oral cavity squamous cell carcinoma. The sample was PBMCs, taken before nivolumab (anti-PD-1) treatment. CDR3 in DNA: TGTGCCAGCAGTGGGGAGGGCAGAACATACAATGAGCAGTTCTTC. It encodes CASSGEGRTYNEQFF.